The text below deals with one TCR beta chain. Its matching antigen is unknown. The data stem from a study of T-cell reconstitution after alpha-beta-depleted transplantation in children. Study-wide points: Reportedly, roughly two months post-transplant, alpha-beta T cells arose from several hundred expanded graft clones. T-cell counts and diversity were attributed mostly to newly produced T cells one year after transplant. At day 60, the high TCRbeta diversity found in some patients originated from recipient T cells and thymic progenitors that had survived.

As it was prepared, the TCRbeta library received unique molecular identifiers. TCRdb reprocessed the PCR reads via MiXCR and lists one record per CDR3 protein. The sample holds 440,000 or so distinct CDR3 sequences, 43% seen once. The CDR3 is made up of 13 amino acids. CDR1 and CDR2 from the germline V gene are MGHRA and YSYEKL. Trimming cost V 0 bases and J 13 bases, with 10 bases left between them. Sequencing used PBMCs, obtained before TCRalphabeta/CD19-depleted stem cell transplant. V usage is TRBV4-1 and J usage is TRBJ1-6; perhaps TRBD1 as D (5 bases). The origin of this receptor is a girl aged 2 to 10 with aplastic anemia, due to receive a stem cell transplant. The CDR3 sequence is CASSQDSRGPLHF. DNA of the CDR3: TGCGCCAGCAGCCAAGACTCAAGGGGTCCCCTCCACTTT.